This TCR beta chain emerged from a study of T cells after yellow fever vaccination (dated by TCRdb to about 2019). Regarding the complete study: Libraries from fractions with low cell numbers were prepared with the SMART-Seq v4 Ultra Low Input RNA kit. To follow T-cell clones before and after primary and booster YFV17D yellow fever vaccination, bulk TCR alpha and beta repertoires were sequenced over time. Two healthy male donors made up the cohort, one aged 18 to 29 years and the other aged 30 to 40 years. Blood was collected at multiple timepoints before and after primary and secondary immunization, and bulk PBMC replicates and cell subsets were isolated.

The treatment or condition tag for this specimen amounts to: live attenuated yellow fever vaccine strain. At each blood-draw timepoint, two biological replicates of bulk PBMCs were obtained. PBMCs were isolated from peripheral blood using a standard Ficoll-Paque protocol. TriZol was used to extract RNA from bulk PBMCs, from CD4 and CD8 fractions, and from dextramer-positive and dextramer-negative fractions. Study-wide conclusions, independent of this receptor: Most clones expanded after primary vaccination were re-detected after the booster (about 96% of CD4 and around 88% of CD8), suggesting broad memory maintenance. Compared with the primary T-cell response, the secondary T-cell response was weaker but faster, peaking on day 5 rather than day 15. A small share of clonotypes occurred in both CD4 and CD8 compartments, likely arising from convergent recombination. Because the study included only a couple of donors, the extent to which the findings can be generalized is limited. Computational filtering was required because FACS-sorted repertoires could contain abundant contaminating clonotypes from the bulk population.

The sequencer listed for this sample is Illumina NovaSeq 6000. TCR cDNA was synthesized by 5'RACE template switching, which introduced a universal primer site and unique molecular identifiers. cDNA synthesis was primed from both the TCR alpha and TCR beta constant segments. Library amplification involved two PCR steps, and the second step added sample barcodes and sequencing adapters. Libraries were sequenced on Illumina HiSeq 2500 (2x100 bp) or NovaSeq (2x150 bp). As for how the authors treated the data: Demultiplexing of reads and collapsing into UMI consensus sequences were performed with MIGEC, and V(D)J alignment was carried out with MiXCR. Vaccine-responding clonotypes were defined with edgeR using replicate PBMC samples, requiring FDR below 0.01 and a log2 fold change above 5 up to day 15. CD4 or CD8 identity was assigned to each bulk clonotype according to whether the clonotype was present at higher abundance in the sequenced CD4 repertoire or the sequenced CD8 repertoire. TCRdb trimmed the raw reads at Q25, called clones with MiXCR and kept productive beta chains. CDR3 protein duplicates are merged, each entry listing the most common genes and DNA. The V and J calls and clone size come from TCRdb's table, not from the authors' own analysis. In this sample the table shows around 300,000 distinct CDR3 sequences, 3.5% to 4.5% of which occur a single time. The ten most abundant clones make up less than 20% of the sample.

The germline V end is reduced by 1 base and the J end by 2 bases; junction bases left unmatched: 6. The CDR3, cysteine through phenylalanine, is 16 amino acids long. The read is trimmed to its CDR3 DNA, 48 bases read in frame from base 1. The germline V gene encodes CDR1 SGHTA and CDR2 FQGNSA. This clonotype was detected many times. Its antigen is not yet known. No per-base quality is available; no much larger clone lies one base away. The source is a man between 18 and 29 years old who received the YFV17D yellow fever vaccine. Source: PBMCs, taken 15 days after the yellow fever booster vaccination. The rearrangement joined TRBV7-2 to TRBJ1-2; 8 nucleotides in the junction match TRBD1. The DNA sequence is TGTGCCAGCAGCTTAGATCCCGCAGGGGGCAACTATGGCTACACCTTC. Its coded protein is CASSLDPAGGNYGYTF.